This is a list of T cell receptor beta chains from one sample in a study of T-cell memory formation after mild COVID-19. TCRdb redid the calling of the 5' RACE reads with MiXCR, one entry per CDR3 protein. The sample holds 300,000 to 400,000 distinct CDR3 sequences, approximately 14% seen once. The sequenced sample consisted of PBMCs or a T cell subset sorted from them (not recorded which). The receptors stem from a man younger than 35 who had mild COVID-19 (a few samples of this study predate the infection). Cell type and time point are not known. The CDR3 runs from the conserved cysteine through the conserved F or W. The D gene is left open where the match is weak. Clone size is not always given. Where it is, it says once, few, many or a class for expanded clones.

v_gene,j_gene,len,abundance,d_gene,CDR3nt,CDR3aa
TRBV7-9,TRBJ2-3,12,.,.,TGTGCCAGCAGGCGGACGGTTGATACGCAGTATTTT,CASRRTVDTQYF
TRBV13,TRBJ1-2,13,.,.,TGTGCCAGCAGCTTAGGGGACCTCGCTGGCTACACCTTC,CASSLGDLAGYTF
TRBV25-1,TRBJ1-2,13,.,.,TGTGCCAGCAGGCCGCCAGGGTTCTATGGCTACACCTTC,CASRPPGFYGYTF
TRBV7-8,TRBJ2-7,14,few,TRBD2,TGTGCCAGCAGCAGTAGCGGGGGGCTCTACGAGCAGTACTTC,CASSSSGGLYEQYF
TRBV7-6,TRBJ1-1,13,few,.,TGTGCCAGCAGCTTAGAAGTGGGGGTTGAAGCTTTCTTT,CASSLEVGVEAFF
TRBV3-1,TRBJ2-2,14,.,.,TGTGCCAGCAGCCAAACCTACTACACCGGGGAGCTGTTTTTT,CASSQTYYTGELFF
TRBV11-1,TRBJ1-1,13,.,.,TGTGCCAGCAGCTTCATACGGAACACTGAAGCTTTCTTT,CASSFIRNTEAFF
TRBV18,TRBJ1-6,14,few,TRBD1,TGTGCCAGCTCACCGACAGGGAGGAACTCACCCCTCCACTTT,CASSPTGRNSPLHF
TRBV4-2,TRBJ2-7,16,many,TRBD2,TGTGCCAGCAGCCAAGAAGGGATAGCGGGGGTAGACGAGCAGTACTTC,CASSQEGIAGVDEQYF
TRBV5-1,TRBJ1-2,16,few,.,TGCGCCAGTAGAAGGGACGGACGCCAAACTAACTATGGCTACACCTTC,CASRRDGRQTNYGYTF
TRBV4-2,TRBJ1-4,15,.,TRBD1,TGTGCCAGCAGCCAACCAGGGACAGGGAATGAAAAACTGTTTTTT,CASSQPGTGNEKLFF
TRBV6-2/TRBV6-3,TRBJ1-1,12,.,.,TGTGCCAGCAAGTGGAGAAACACTGAAGCTTTCTTT,CASKWRNTEAFF
TRBV5-1,TRBJ2-3,15,few,.,TGCGCCAGCAGAGAACAGGGAGGCGGCGCAGATACGCAGTATTTT,CASREQGGGADTQYF
TRBV10-3,TRBJ2-7,12,few,.,TGTGCCATCACCGGGGATTTCGGCGAGCAGTACTTC,CAITGDFGEQYF
TRBV6-5,TRBJ2-7,15,.,TRBD1,TGTGCCAGCAGTTACTCAGCGACAGGGGGCATCGAGCAGTACTTC,CASSYSATGGIEQYF
TRBV18,TRBJ2-5,13,many,.,TGTGCCAGCTCACCGGGGGGAGAAGAGACCCAGTACTTC,CASSPGGEETQYF
TRBV2,TRBJ2-3,11,many,.,TGTGCCAGCAGTGAATTGGATACGCAGTATTTT,CASSELDTQYF
TRBV7-9,TRBJ2-7,15,many,.,TGTGCCAGCAGCTCGCCACAAAAAGACTCCTACGAGCAGTACTTC,CASSSPQKDSYEQYF
TRBV19,TRBJ1-2,14,few,.,TGTGGGACGGGAGACAGGCTCGGGAACTATGGCTACACCTTC,CGTGDRLGNYGYTF
TRBV24-1,TRBJ2-2,16,few,TRBD1,TGTGCCACCAGTGATGGACAGGGGGATAACACCGGGGAGCTGTTTTTT,CATSDGQGDNTGELFF
TRBV3-1,TRBJ1-6,12,.,.,TGTGCCAGCAGAATAACAGGGTCACCCCTCCACTTT,CASRITGSPLHF
TRBV10-3,TRBJ1-1,14,.,TRBD1,TGTGCCATCAGCGCCGGACAGGGTGGTACTGAAGCTTTCTTT,CAISAGQGGTEAFF
TRBV27,TRBJ2-2,17,few,TRBD2,TGTGCCAGCAGTTTATCGTGGGCTGGCGGGGGGACCGGGGAGCTGTTTTTT,CASSLSWAGGGTGELFF
TRBV7-2,TRBJ1-2,13,many,.,TGTGCCAGCAGCTCCGAGGACTTTCGTGGCTACACCTTC,CASSSEDFRGYTF
TRBV4-2,TRBJ1-6,16,few,.,TGTGCCAGCAGCCAAGGGCTGGGGGGGCTAAATTCACCCCTCCACTTT,CASSQGLGGLNSPLHF
TRBV6-1,TRBJ1-5,14,few,TRBD1,TGTGCCAGCAGTGAAGGGACAGGGACTCAGCCCCAGCATTTT,CASSEGTGTQPQHF
TRBV15,TRBJ1-3,17,.,.,TGTGCCACAAGCAGAGACCCCGGGCTAATCTCTGGAAACACCATATATTTT,CATSRDPGLISGNTIYF
TRBV12-3/TRBV12-4,TRBJ1-1,14,few,TRBD1,TGTGCCAGCAATTGGGACAGCATGAACACTGAAGCTTTCTTT,CASNWDSMNTEAFF
TRBV5-5,TRBJ2-4,14,many,.,TGTGCCAGAAAGCGAGGTTCGGCCAAAAACATTCAGTACTTC,CARKRGSAKNIQYF
TRBV5-1,TRBJ1-5,15,.,.,TGCGCCAGCAGCCTGGATGGAGGTCCGGATCAGCCCCAGCATTTT,CASSLDGGPDQPQHF
TRBV2,TRBJ2-3,14,many,TRBD2,TGTGCCAGCAGTGTAAGCGGGGTGGGAGATACGCAGTATTTT,CASSVSGVGDTQYF
TRBV6-5,TRBJ2-3,15,few,TRBD1,TGTGCCAGCAGTAGGACAGGCTCATTCGCAGATACGCAGTATTTT,CASSRTGSFADTQYF
TRBV5-1,TRBJ1-1,17,.,.,TGCGCCAGCAGCCCCGGGCCGGTCACACTCCTGAACACTGAAGCTTTCTTT,CASSPGPVTLLNTEAFF
TRBV10-3,TRBJ1-5,16,.,.,TGTGCCATCAGTGAGTCGGTCGTTATAGGCAATCAGCCCCAGCATTTT,CAISESVVIGNQPQHF
TRBV5-1,TRBJ2-3,15,.,TRBD2,TGCGCCAGCTCTGATCAAGCGGGGGGCTGGGATACGCAGTATTTT,CASSDQAGGWDTQYF